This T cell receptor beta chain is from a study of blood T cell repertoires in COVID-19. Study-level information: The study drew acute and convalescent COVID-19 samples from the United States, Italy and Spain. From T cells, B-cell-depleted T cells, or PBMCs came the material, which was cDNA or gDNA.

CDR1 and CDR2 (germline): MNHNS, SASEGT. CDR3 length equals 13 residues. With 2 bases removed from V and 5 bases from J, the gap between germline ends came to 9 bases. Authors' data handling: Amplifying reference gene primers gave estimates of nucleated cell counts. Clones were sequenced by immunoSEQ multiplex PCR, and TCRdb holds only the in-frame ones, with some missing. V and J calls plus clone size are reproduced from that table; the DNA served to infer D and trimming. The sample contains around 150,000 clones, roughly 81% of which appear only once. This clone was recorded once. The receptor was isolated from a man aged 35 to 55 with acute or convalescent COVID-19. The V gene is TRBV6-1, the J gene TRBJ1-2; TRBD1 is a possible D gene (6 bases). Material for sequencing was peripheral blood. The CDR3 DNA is TGTGCCAGCAGTGAAAGTCAGGGGTATGGCTACACCTTC. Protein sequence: CASSESQGYGYTF.